This T cell receptor beta chain was captured by sequencing in a study of OX40 agonist ivuxolimab in advanced cancers. Assay used: immunoSEQ multiplex PCR; TCRdb lists only in-frame clones, some missing. The sample holds about 79,000 clones, less than 95% seen once. Germline CDR1 is LNHDA and CDR2 is SQIVND (reference sequence). Trimming removed 5 bases from V and 6 bases from J, with 14 bases in between. CDR3 size: 13 residues. Enrollment shut out patients with autoimmune disease history or systemic immunosuppression. The V call is TRBV19, the J call TRBJ2-7; D perhaps matches TRBD1 (5 bases). Material: CD4+ or CD8+ T cells sorted from blood, obtained in a trial of the OX40 agonist ivuxolimab. The sequence was collected from an adult with an advanced solid tumor such as melanoma, head and neck, liver or kidney cancer. DNA of the CDR3: TGTGCCAGTAGTCTGGCAGGGTTGACCGAGCAGTACTTC. It translates to CASSLAGLTEQYF.